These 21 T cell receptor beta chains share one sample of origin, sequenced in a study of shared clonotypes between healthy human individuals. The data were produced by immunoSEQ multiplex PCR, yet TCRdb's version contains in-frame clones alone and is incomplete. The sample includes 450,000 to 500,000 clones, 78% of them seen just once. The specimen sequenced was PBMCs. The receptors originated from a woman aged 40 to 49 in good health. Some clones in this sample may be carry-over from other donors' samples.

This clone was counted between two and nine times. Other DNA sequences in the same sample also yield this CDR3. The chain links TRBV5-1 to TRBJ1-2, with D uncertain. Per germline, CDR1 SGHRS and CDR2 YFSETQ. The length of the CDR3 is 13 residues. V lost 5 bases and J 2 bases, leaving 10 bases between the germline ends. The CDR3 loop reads CASSPDGNYGYTF. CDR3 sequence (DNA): TGCGCCAGCAGTCCAGACGGAAACTATGGCTACACCTTC.

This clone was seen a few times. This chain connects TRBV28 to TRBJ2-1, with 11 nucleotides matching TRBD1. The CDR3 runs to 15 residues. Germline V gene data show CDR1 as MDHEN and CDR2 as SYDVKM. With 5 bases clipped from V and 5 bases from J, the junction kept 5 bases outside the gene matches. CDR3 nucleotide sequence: TGTGCCAGCAGTCCCCGGACAGGGGGCCACAATGAGCAGTTCTTC. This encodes CASSPRTGGHNEQFF.

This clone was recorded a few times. The CDR3 protein is CASSLRGMREQYF. The CDR3, as DNA: TGTGCCAGCAGTTTACGGGGCATGCGCGAGCAGTACTTC. The chain carries TRBV28 and TRBJ2-7, with D possibly being TRBD1 or TRBD2 (5 bases each). The CDR3 extends over 13 amino acids. CDR1 MDHEN and CDR2 SYDVKM come from the germline V gene. The germline V and J ends were trimmed by 2 bases and 6 bases, with 11 bases remaining between them. Together with reference TRBV28 and TRBJ2-7, the CDR3 gives the full variable domain: DVKVTQSSRYLVKRTGEKVFLECVQDMDHENMFWYRQDPGLGLRLIYFSYDVKMKEKGDIPEGYSVSREKKERFSLILESASTNQTSMYLCASSLRGMREQYFGPGTRLTVT.

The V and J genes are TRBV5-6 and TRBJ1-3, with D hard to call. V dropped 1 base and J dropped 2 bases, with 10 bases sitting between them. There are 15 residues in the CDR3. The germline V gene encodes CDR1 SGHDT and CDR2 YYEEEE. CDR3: CASSLLAGAGNTIYF. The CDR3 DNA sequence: TGTGCCAGCAGCTTGTTGGCAGGAGCTGGAAACACCATATATTTT. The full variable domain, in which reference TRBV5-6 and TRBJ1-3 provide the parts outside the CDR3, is DAGVTQSPTHLIKTRGQQVTLRCSPKSGHDTVSWYQQALGQGPQFIFQYYEEEERQRGNFPDRFSGHQFPNYSSELNVNALLLGDSALYLCASSLLAGAGNTIYFGEGSWLTVV.

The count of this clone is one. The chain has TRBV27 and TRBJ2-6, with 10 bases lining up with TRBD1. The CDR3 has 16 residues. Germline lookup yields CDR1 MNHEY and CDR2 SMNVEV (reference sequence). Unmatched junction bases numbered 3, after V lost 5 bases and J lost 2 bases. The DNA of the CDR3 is TGTGCCAGCAGTCCCGGGACAGGGGCTGGGGCCAACGTCCTGACTTTC. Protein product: CASSPGTGAGANVLTF.

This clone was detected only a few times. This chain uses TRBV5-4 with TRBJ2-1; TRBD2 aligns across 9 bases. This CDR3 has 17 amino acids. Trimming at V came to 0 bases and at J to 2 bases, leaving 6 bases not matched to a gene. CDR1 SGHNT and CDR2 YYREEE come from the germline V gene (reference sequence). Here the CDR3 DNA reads TGTGCCAGCAGCTTGGGGGGACTAGCTGGCCCCTACAATGAGCAGTTCTTC. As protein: CASSLGGLAGPYNEQFF.

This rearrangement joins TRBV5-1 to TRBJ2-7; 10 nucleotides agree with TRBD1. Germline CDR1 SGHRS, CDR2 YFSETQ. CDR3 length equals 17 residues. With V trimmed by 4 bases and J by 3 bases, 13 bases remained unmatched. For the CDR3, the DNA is TGCGCCAGCAGCCCCCGTTTAGGGGACAGGGGAATCTACGAGCAGTACTTC. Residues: CASSPRLGDRGIYEQYF.

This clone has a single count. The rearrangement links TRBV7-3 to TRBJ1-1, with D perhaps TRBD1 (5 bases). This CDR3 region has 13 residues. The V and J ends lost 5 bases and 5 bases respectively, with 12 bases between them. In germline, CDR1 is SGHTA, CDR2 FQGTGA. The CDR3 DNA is TGTGCCAGCAGCCCCTCGGGGGGGACTGAAGCTTTCTTT. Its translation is CASSPSGGTEAFF.

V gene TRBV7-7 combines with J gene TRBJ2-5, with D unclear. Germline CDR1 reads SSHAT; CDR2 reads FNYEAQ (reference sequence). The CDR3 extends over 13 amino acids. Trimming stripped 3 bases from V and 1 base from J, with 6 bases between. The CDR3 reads CASSFGVQETQYF. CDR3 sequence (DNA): TGTGCCAGCAGCTTCGGCGTCCAAGAGACCCAGTACTTC.

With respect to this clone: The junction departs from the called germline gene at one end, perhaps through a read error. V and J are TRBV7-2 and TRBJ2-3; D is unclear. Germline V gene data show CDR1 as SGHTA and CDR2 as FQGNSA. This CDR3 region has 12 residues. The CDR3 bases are TGTGCCAGCAGCTTAGGTGAAGGTCCCAGGAATTTT. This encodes CASSLGEGPRNF.

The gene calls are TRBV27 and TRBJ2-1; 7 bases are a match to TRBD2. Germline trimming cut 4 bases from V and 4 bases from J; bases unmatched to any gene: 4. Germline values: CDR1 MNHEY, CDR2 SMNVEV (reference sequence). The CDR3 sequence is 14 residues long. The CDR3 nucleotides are TGTGCCAGCAGTTCCTTAGCGGGTTACAATGAGCAGTTCTTC. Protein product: CASSSLAGYNEQFF.

Written as DNA, the CDR3 is TGTGCCAGCAGCCCCCGAGGTGAAGATGGGACCCAGTACTTC. Translating gives CASSPRGEDGTQYF. The chain joins TRBV7-6 to TRBJ2-5; no reliable D call. Germline assignment: CDR1 SGHVS and CDR2 FNYEAQ. V gave up 5 bases and J gave up 7 bases, with 17 bases separating them. The CDR3 extends over 14 amino acids.

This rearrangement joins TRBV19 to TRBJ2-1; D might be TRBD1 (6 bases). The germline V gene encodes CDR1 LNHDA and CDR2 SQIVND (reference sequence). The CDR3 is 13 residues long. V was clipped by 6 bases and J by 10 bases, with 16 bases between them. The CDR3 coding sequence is TGTGCCAGTAGCGGGAATAGAGGGACAGAGCAGTTCTTC. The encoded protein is CASSGNRGTEQFF.

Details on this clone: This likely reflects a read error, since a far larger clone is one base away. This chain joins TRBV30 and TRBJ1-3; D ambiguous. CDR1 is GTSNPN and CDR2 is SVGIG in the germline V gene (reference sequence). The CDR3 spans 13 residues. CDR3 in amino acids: CVCHRGSGNTIYF. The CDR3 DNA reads TGTGTCTGCCACCGCGGTTCTGGAAACACCATATATTTT.

The CDR3 region is CASIRLAGTDTQYF. For the CDR3, the DNA is TGTGCCAGCATTCGACTAGCGGGCACAGATACGCAGTATTTT. This rearrangement joins TRBV6-4 to TRBJ2-3; 9 bases match TRBD2. V shed 7 bases, J shed 1 base, and the junction held 3 bases outside the gene matches. This CDR3 comprises 14 residues. Looked up from germline, CDR1 is MRHNA and CDR2 is SNTAGT.

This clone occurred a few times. This CDR3 is CAWSPHVGIWAFF. CDR3 nucleotide sequence: TGTGCCTGGAGTCCCCACGTGGGGATCTGGGCTTTCTTT. V usage is TRBV30 and J usage is TRBJ1-1; D remains ambiguous. Germline CDR1 reads GTSNPN; CDR2 reads SVGIG (reference sequence). Trimming shortened V by 2 bases and J by 11 bases, and 18 bases separated the two germline ends. This CDR3 is 13 amino acids long.

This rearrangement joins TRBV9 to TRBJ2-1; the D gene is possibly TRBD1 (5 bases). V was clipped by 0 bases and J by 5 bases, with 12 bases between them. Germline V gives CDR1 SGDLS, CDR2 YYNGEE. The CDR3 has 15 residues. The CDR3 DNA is TGTGCCAGCAGCGTAGGCAGGGTTCCCCACAATGAGCAGTTCTTC. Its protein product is CASSVGRVPHNEQFF.

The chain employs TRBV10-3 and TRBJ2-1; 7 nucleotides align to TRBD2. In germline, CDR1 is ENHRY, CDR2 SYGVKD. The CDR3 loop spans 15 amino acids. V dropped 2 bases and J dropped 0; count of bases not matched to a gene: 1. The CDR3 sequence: CAISEREASYNEQFF. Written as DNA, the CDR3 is TGTGCCATCAGTGAGCGGGAGGCCTCCTACAATGAGCAGTTCTTC.

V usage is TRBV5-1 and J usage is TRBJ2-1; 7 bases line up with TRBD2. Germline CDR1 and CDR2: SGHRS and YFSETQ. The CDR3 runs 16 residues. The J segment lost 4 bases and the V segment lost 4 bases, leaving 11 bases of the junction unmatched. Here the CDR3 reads CASSGEGLSRYNEQFF. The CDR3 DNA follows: TGCGCCAGCAGCGGGGAGGGGTTGTCAAGGTACAATGAGCAGTTCTTC.

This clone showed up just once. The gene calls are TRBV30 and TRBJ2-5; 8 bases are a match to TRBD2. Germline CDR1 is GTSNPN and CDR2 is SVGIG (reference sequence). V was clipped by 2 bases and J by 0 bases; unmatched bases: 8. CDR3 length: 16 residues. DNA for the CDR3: TGTGCCTGGAGTCCTCACCGGGGGGGGTACCAAGAGACCCAGTACTTC. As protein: CAWSPHRGGYQETQYF.

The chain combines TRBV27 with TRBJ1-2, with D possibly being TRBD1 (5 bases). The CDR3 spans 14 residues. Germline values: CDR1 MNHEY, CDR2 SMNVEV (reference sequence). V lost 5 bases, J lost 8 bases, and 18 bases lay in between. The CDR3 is CASSPGAKPPGYTF. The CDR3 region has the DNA TGTGCCAGCAGTCCCGGGGCCAAGCCTCCGGGCTACACCTTC.